Below, one T cell receptor beta chain is given with its context. Its antigen specificity is not known. Base qualities are missing; no much larger clone stands one base away. After removal of 9 bases from V and 7 bases from J, the junction retains 6 bases not matched to a gene. Based on the germline V gene, the CDR1 and CDR2 sequences are KGHDR and SFDVKD. The CDR3 holds 12 amino acids from the cysteine to the phenylalanine. The kept DNA is CDR3 alone, 36 bases in frame from the first base. The sample is drawn from a study of control samples from healthy donors and cancer patients (dated by TCRdb to about 2020). The library came from the immunoSEQ multiplex PCR assay. TCRdb took over this immuneACCESS table, retaining in-frame rearrangements with V and J assigned. Such tables are incomplete; in checked studies, under half of the missing clones stem from an unresolved V gene, and the remainder is unexplained. A total of 46,000 or so clones appear in this sample, over 90% of them only once. The ten largest clonotypes hold about a quarter of the sample.

Sequenced input: PBMCs. The chain couples TRBV24-1 to TRBJ1-1, and 8 bases in between align with TRBD1. The receptor's source is a woman aged 50 to 60 with head and neck cancer. The nucleotide sequence is TGTGCCACCCAGGACAGGGTAGGTGAAGCTTTCTTT. Translated, this is CATQDRVGEAFF.